These T cell receptor beta chains were read from a single sample in a study of cytotoxic CD8 clonotypes in ibrutinib-treated CLL. Clones were read by immunoSEQ multiplex PCR, and TCRdb kept only the in-frame ones, dropping some. Of approximately 350,000 clones in the sample, 67% were seen once. The sample here was PBMCs, taken after 36 months of ibrutinib treatment. These receptors were collected from a human donor with chronic lymphocytic leukemia. CDR3s include the opening cysteine and the closing phenylalanine or tryptophan. D genes are given only for firm matches. The listing skips clone size in some rows; elsewhere it reads once, few, many or a size class.

TRBD1 13 TRBJ1-1 - TRBV5-6 TGTGCCAGTAACAGGGGGCTTGGAACTGAAGCTTTCTTT CASNRGLGTEAFF
TRBD2 19 TRBJ2-5 - TRBV4-1 TGCGCCAGCAGCCAAGTCCTGTCCGGACTAGCGGGGGGCCAAGAGACCCAGTACTTC CASSQVLSGLAGGQETQYF
- 15 TRBJ1-1 - TRBV18 TGTGCCAGCTCACCACCGGTAGGATTCGCCACTGAAGCTTTCTTT CASSPPVGFATEAFF
TRBD1 14 TRBJ2-1 few TRBV2 TGTGCCAGCAGTGTTGGGACAGGGGGCGGTGAGCAGTTCTTC CASSVGTGGGEQFF
- 15 TRBJ2-7 - TRBV5-5 TGTGCCAGCAGCTTGATATGGGGGTATGAAAACGAGCAGTACTTC CASSLIWGYENEQYF
TRBD1 14 TRBJ1-3 - TRBV2 TGTGCCAGCAGAACAGGGGCAGGGAGGAACACCATATATTTT CASRTGAGRNTIYF
- 14 TRBJ1-1 few TRBV10-1 TGCGCCAGCAGTGAGTCGGCAGGGGACACTGAAGCTTTCTTT CASSESAGDTEAFF
TRBD1 14 TRBJ2-7 - TRBV2 TGTGCCAGCAGCCGGGACAGACCCTCCTACGAGCAGTACTTC CASSRDRPSYEQYF
- 12 TRBJ1-3 few TRBV7-8 TGTGCCAGCAGCTTAGCGGGAAACACCATATATTTT CASSLAGNTIYF
TRBD1 15 TRBJ2-3 - TRBV7-2 TGTGCCAGCAGCCTGGGGACAGGATCCACAGATACGCAGTATTTT CASSLGTGSTDTQYF
- 12 TRBJ2-7 few TRBV29-1 TGCAGCGTCGAAACAGGCTTCTACGAGCAGTACTTC CSVETGFYEQYF
- 15 TRBJ2-7 once TRBV13 TGTGCCAGCAGCTTAGGGGGACTCGCACGGGGCGAGCAGTACTTC CASSLGGLARGEQYF
TRBD1 16 TRBJ1-6 few TRBV5-1 TGCGCCAGCAGCGCGGACAGGGTTTCCTATAATTCACCCCTCCACTTT CASSADRVSYNSPLHF
- 13 TRBJ1-4 - TRBV5-3 TGTGCCAGAAGCTCCCAGGGTAATGAAAAACTGTTTTTT CARSSQGNEKLFF
TRBD1 13 TRBJ1-5 - TRBV7-9 TGTGCCAGCAGCCCAGGGACAGTTCAGCCCCAGCATTTT CASSPGTVQPQHF
TRBD2 17 TRBJ2-5 once TRBV9 TGTGCCAGCAGCGTAGACCCGAGCGGGAGGGCCAGAGAGACCCAGTACTTC CASSVDPSGRARETQYF
TRBD1 15 TRBJ2-7 - TRBV5-1 TGCGCCAGCAGCGACCGGGACAGGGGGCCGAGAGAGCAGTACTTC CASSDRDRGPREQYF
- 14 TRBJ2-3 - TRBV12-5 TGTGCTAGTGGTCCAGGGGACGGCGTAGATACGCAGTATTTT CASGPGDGVDTQYF
- 16 TRBJ2-5 - TRBV29-1 TGCAGCGTTGCAGGCGGTCTCTGGGGGTTCCAAGAGACCCAGTACTTC CSVAGGLWGFQETQYF
- 15 TRBJ1-5 - TRBV6-1 TGTGCCAGCAGTGAAGGCAGGGTTGGCAATCAGCCCCAGCATTTT CASSEGRVGNQPQHF
TRBD2 16 TRBJ2-1 - TRBV5-4 TGTGCCAGCAGCTTGAGTCTAGCGGGAGGTGGGAATGAGCAGTTCTTC CASSLSLAGGGNEQFF
TRBD1 15 TRBJ2-7 - TRBV28 TGTGCCAGCAGTTTTTTGGGACAGGGCTTCTACGAGCAGTACTTC CASSFLGQGFYEQYF
- 15 TRBJ1-1 - TRBV18 TGTGCCAGCTCACCGTTGACAGCTATCAACACTGAAGCTTTCTTT CASSPLTAINTEAFF
- 17 TRBJ2-1 few TRBV15 TGTGCCACCAGCAGGCCGCCAGTCGGGGTTCCCTACAATGAGCAGTTCTTC CATSRPPVGVPYNEQFF
- 12 TRBJ1-4 - TRBV7-8 TGTGCCAGCAGCACCTTGGGGGAAAAACTGTTTTTT CASSTLGEKLFF
TRBD2 13 TRBJ2-3 few TRBV9 TGTGCCAGCAGCGTAGTCCCCCGGGAGGGCCTGGATTTT CASSVVPREGLDF
- 13 TRBJ2-7 - TRBV6-6 TGTGCCAGCAGTCACCGGGGAGGATACGAGCAGTACTTC CASSHRGGYEQYF
- 14 TRBJ2-1 - TRBV7-9 TGTGCCAGCAGCTTGGGAAAATCCTACAATGAGCAGTTCTTC CASSLGKSYNEQFF
- 13 TRBJ2-7 - TRBV19 TGTGCCAGTAGTATAGGAGGGAATAGCGAGCAGTACTTC CASSIGGNSEQYF
TRBD1 15 TRBJ1-6 - TRBV14 TGTGCCAGCAGCCAAGTACAGGGGGCCCATTCACCCCTCCACTTT CASSQVQGAHSPLHF
TRBD2 15 TRBJ2-3 - TRBV5-1 TGCGCCAGCAGCTCCGGGGGGTGGAGCACAGATACGCAGTATTTT CASSSGGWSTDTQYF
- 14 TRBJ2-7 - TRBV6-1 TGTGCCAGCAGTGTGGACAGTGGACCCTACGAGCAGTACTTC CASSVDSGPYEQYF
- 19 TRBJ2-5 - TRBV7-2 TGTGCCAGCAGCTTAGGGCTTGGCAGGGGTCCCTCGTACCAAGAGACCCAGTACTTC CASSLGLGRGPSYQETQYF
- 15 TRBJ2-7 - TRBV4-1 TGCGCCAGCAGCCTTGCAGGGGGGGACTCCTACGAGCAGTACTTC CASSLAGGDSYEQYF
- 15 TRBJ1-5 few TRBV30 TGTGCCTGGAGTTCCGCGGGGGAGGGCAATCAGCCCCAGCATTTT CAWSSAGEGNQPQHF